The 26 T cell receptor beta chains below come from one sample, sequenced in a study of T cells after yellow fever vaccination. TCRdb fed the 5' RACE reads into MiXCR, producing one record per CDR3 protein. Altogether about 550,000 distinct CDR3 sequences are present, 15% to 20% being singletons, with the ten largest covering over 11%. The sequenced sample was PBMCs, obtained 15 days after the yellow fever booster vaccination. These receptors originate from a man under 40 who received the YFV17D yellow fever vaccine.

This sequence joins TRBV7-2 and TRBJ1-3; 10 bases map to TRBD1. This CDR3 is 17 amino acids long. Germline CDR1 reads SGHTA; CDR2 reads FQGNSA. Trimming cost V 1 base and J 4 bases; bases outside gene matches: 7. CDR3 region: CASSLGGTGAPGNTIYF. CDR3 nucleotide sequence: TGTGCCAGCAGCTTAGGAGGGACAGGGGCTCCCGGAAACACCATATATTTT.

The genes are TRBV12-3 or TRBV12-4 and TRBJ2-7; tentatively, D is TRBD2 (5 bases). Deletions cut 1 base from V and 5 bases from J, with 12 bases between. The CDR3 has 14 amino acids. The CDR3 sequence is CASSLVGRVHEQYF. The DNA for the CDR3 is TGTGCCAGCAGTTTAGTGGGGAGAGTCCACGAGCAGTACTTC.

This clonotype was observed a few times. The CDR3 region is CASSPNLVMTQYF. The CDR3 nucleotides read TGTGCCAGTAGTCCTAACCTGGTAATGACCCAGTACTTC. V gene TRBV19 combines with J gene TRBJ2-5; D not resolved. This CDR3 contains 13 residues. Germline V gene lookup returns CDR1 LNHDA and CDR2 SQIVND (reference sequence). Between the trimmed V and J ends, which lost 5 bases and 7 bases, there was a span of 14 bases.

This clonotype is hyperexpanded by share. This chain uses TRBV29-1 with TRBJ2-7; D remains unclear. This CDR3 spans 13 amino acids. Looked up from germline, CDR1 is SQVTM and CDR2 is ANQGSEA. Trimming shortened V by 4 bases and J by 0 bases, and 10 bases separated the two germline ends. CDR3 residues: CSVARPSSYEQYF. DNA for the CDR3: TGCAGCGTTGCCAGGCCGAGCTCCTACGAGCAGTACTTC.

This chain links TRBV6-2 or TRBV6-3 with TRBJ2-4; D is undetermined. Between the trimmed V and J ends, which lost 2 bases and 5 bases, there was a span of 10 bases. The CDR3 contains 14 residues. CDR1 MNHEY and CDR2 SVGEGT come from the germline V gene. The CDR3: CASSYMGYENIQYF. In nucleotides, the CDR3 is TGTGCCAGCAGTTACATGGGGTACGAAAACATTCAGTACTTC.

This chain connects TRBV20-1 to TRBJ2-1; no clear D gene. The CDR3 sequence is 15 residues long. Germline CDR1 is DFQATT and CDR2 is SNEGSKA (reference sequence). The ends were cut back, 3 bases at V and 6 bases at J, with 18 bases in the middle. The CDR3 DNA follows: TGCAGTGCTAGCGACCCCGGAAGGAACATCAATGAGCAGTTCTTC. Protein: CSASDPGRNINEQFF.

This clonotype was seen only a few times. The chain combines TRBV9 with TRBJ2-1; D possibly matches TRBD1 or TRBD2 (5 bases each). CDR1 is SGDLS, CDR2 YYNGEE, per germline. The CDR3 length is 14 residues. Trimming took off 10 bases at V and 7 bases at J, with 21 bases between the two ends. CDR3 sequence reads: CASSPGRPGNEQFF. In nucleotides, the CDR3 is TGTGCCTCCAGCCCGGGACGCCCTGGAAATGAGCAGTTCTTC.

Only one count was recorded for this clonotype. The chain uses TRBV6-5 and TRBJ1-4; D remains unclear. Trimming left V 2 bases short and J 1 base short, with 8 bases between. CDR1 is MNHEY, CDR2 SVGAGI, per germline. The CDR3 is 15 amino acids. CDR3 protein: CASSYTGQTNEKLFF. The CDR3 DNA is TGTGCCAGCAGTTACACCGGTCAAACTAATGAAAAACTGTTTTTT.

This sequence joins TRBV27 and TRBJ1-5; D remains unclear. There are 14 residues in the CDR3. Between the trimmed V and J ends, which lost 6 bases and 7 bases, there was a span of 16 bases. Germline V CDR1 and CDR2: MNHEY, SMNVEV (reference sequence). This CDR3 is CASRPTVTEQPQHF. The CDR3 nucleotides are TGTGCCAGCAGGCCCACTGTGACGGAGCAGCCCCAGCATTTT.

This clonotype came up many times. The chain uses TRBV10-3 and TRBJ2-7, with 7 positions matching TRBD2. The CDR3 is made up of 16 amino acids. Trimming at V came to 4 bases and at J to 4 bases, leaving 13 bases not matched to a gene. From germline, CDR1 is ENHRY and CDR2 SYGVKD. CDR3 sequence (DNA): TGTGCCATCAGTGCATTAGTTGGGGGAGGGAGGTACGAGCAGTACTTC. Amino acids: CAISALVGGGRYEQYF.

This chain connects TRBV7-9 to TRBJ2-3; D uncertain. The CDR3 covers 15 residues. V was clipped by 5 bases and J by 2 bases, with 14 bases between them. The germline CDR1 and CDR2 sequences are SEHNR and FQNEAQ (reference sequence). In DNA, the CDR3 is TGTGCCAGCAGCCCAGCGATTATTTTCACAGATACGCAGTATTTT. This encodes CASSPAIIFTDTQYF.

The chain combines TRBV19 with TRBJ2-7; possibly TRBD2 for D (7 bases). Germline-derived CDR1 and CDR2 are LNHDA and SQIVND (reference sequence). Trimming took off 2 bases at V and 6 bases at J, with 11 bases between the two ends. The CDR3 consists of 13 residues. CDR3: CASSIRGGVEQYF. The CDR3 DNA reads TGTGCCAGTAGTATACGAGGGGGGGTCGAGCAGTACTTC.

This clonotype came up a few times. V usage is TRBV20-1 and J usage is TRBJ2-3, with D perhaps TRBD2 (6 bases). CDR3 length: 15 amino acids. Germline V gene sequence: CDR1 DFQATT, CDR2 SNEGSKA (reference sequence). V dropped 2 bases and J dropped 2 bases, with 14 bases sitting between them. The DNA for the CDR3 is TGCAGTGCTAGATCGGGAGCGCACCACACAGATACGCAGTATTTT. Translating gives CSARSGAHHTDTQYF.

The V call is TRBV11-2, the J call TRBJ1-6, with no clear D. The CDR3 loop spans 13 amino acids. Deletions cut 6 bases from V and 12 bases from J, with 15 bases between. Germline V CDR1 and CDR2: SGHAT, FQNNGV. The CDR3, as DNA: TGTGCCAGCAGGGCGGCCGCACGGGAACCCCTCCACTTT. This gives the protein CASRAAAREPLHF.

The genes are TRBV5-4 and TRBJ2-3; D might be TRBD1 or TRBD2, each matching 6 bases. Germline V lookup: CDR1 SGHNT, CDR2 YYREEE (reference sequence). With 5 bases removed from V and 4 bases from J, the gap between germline ends came to 17 bases. The CDR3 has 15 amino acids. CDR3 nucleotide sequence: TGTGCCAGCAGTCCGACAGGCAGCGGGTCAGATACGCAGTATTTT. As protein: CASSPTGSGSDTQYF.

The rearrangement uses TRBV2 and TRBJ2-5; a possible D gene is TRBD1 (5 bases). Germline V gives CDR1 SNHLY, CDR2 FYNNEI. V gave up 6 bases and J gave up 3 bases, with 20 bases separating them. This CDR3 has 16 amino acids. The CDR3 nucleotides are TGTGCCAGCAGATTCGGGCCTCAGGGCCTGGAAGAGACCCAGTACTTC. Translating gives CASRFGPQGLEETQYF.

This clonotype has only a few counts. The chain carries TRBV20-1 and TRBJ2-3; 13 nucleotides match TRBD2. With 4 bases clipped from V and 3 bases from J, the junction kept 7 bases outside the gene matches. The germline gives CDR1 DFQATT, CDR2 SNEGSKA (reference sequence). The CDR3 consists of 16 residues. CDR3 loop: CSATGLAGVGTDTQYF. Here the CDR3 DNA reads TGCAGTGCTACTGGACTAGCGGGAGTTGGGACAGATACGCAGTATTTT.

This clonotype has more than one count but fewer than ten. V and J are TRBV20-1 and TRBJ2-1; D might be TRBD1 (7 bases). The CDR3 is made up of 17 amino acids. V lost 3 bases and J lost 3, with 21 bases in between. Germline lookup yields CDR1 DFQATT and CDR2 SNEGSKA (reference sequence). CDR3 in amino acids: CSARAGTGVAYYNEQFF. CDR3 sequence (DNA): TGCAGTGCTAGGGCGGGAACAGGGGTGGCGTACTACAATGAGCAGTTCTTC.

This clonotype has ten or more counts. The chain has TRBV6-1 and TRBJ2-3; 10 bases map to TRBD2. This CDR3 is built from 14 residues. Per the germline V gene, CDR1 is MNHNS and CDR2 is SASEGT. With 5 bases clipped from V and 5 bases from J, the junction kept 4 bases outside the gene matches. The CDR3 protein is CASSNRLAGDTQYF. For the CDR3, the DNA is TGTGCCAGCAGTAATAGACTAGCGGGAGATACGCAGTATTTT.

V is TRBV20-1 and J is TRBJ2-3; 9 bases are shared with TRBD2. Per the germline V gene, CDR1 is DFQATT and CDR2 is SNEGSKA (reference sequence). V lost 6 bases and J lost 1; bases outside the gene matches: 5. The CDR3 is 14 amino acids. Written as DNA, the CDR3 is TGCAGTGCATTTGCGGGAGGGCGCACAGATACGCAGTATTTT. This gives the protein CSAFAGGRTDTQYF.

This clonotype was counted a few times. The J gene is TRBJ1-4, the V gene TRBV21-1; the D segment call TRBD1 is taken from the table without a DNA check. TRBV21-1 has pseudogene status. The CDR3 totals 17 residues. CDR3 residues: CASSKVTGGSANEKLFF. The CDR3 DNA is TGTGCCAGCAGCAAAGTTACAGGGGGATCGGCTAATGAAAAACTGTTTTTT.

This clonotype was counted at least ten times. The rearrangement uses TRBV7-2 and TRBJ2-5; TRBD2 agrees at 13 bases. From germline, CDR1 is SGHTA and CDR2 FQGNSA. With V trimmed by 5 bases and J by 3 bases, 6 bases remained unmatched. The CDR3 is 16 residues long. DNA for the CDR3: TGTGCCAGCAGCCTACTAGCGGGAGGGGGTAAAGAGACCCAGTACTTC. As protein: CASSLLAGGGKETQYF. Full variable domain (remainder filled in from reference TRBV7-2 and TRBJ2-5): GAGVSQSPSNKVTEKGKDVELRCDPISGHTALYWYRQSLGQGLEFLIYFQGNSAPDKSGLPSDRFSAERTGGSVSTLTIQRTQQEDSAVYLCASSLLAGGGKETQYFGPGTRLLVL.

The chain recombines TRBV7-2 with TRBJ2-1; no definite D call. Trimming cost V 5 bases and J 0 bases, with 11 bases left between them. The CDR3 has 15 amino acids. The V gene's germline CDR1 is SGHTA and CDR2 FQGNSA. CDR3 sequence: CASSPTPSSYNEQFF. In DNA, the CDR3 is TGTGCCAGCAGCCCGACACCGAGCTCCTACAATGAGCAGTTCTTC.

This clonotype occurred a few times. The chain employs TRBV10-2 and TRBJ2-3, with D possibly being TRBD2 (6 bases). CDR3 length: 14 amino acids. CDR1 and CDR2 (germline): WSHSY, SAAADI. The germline V and J ends were trimmed by 7 bases and 0 bases, with 11 bases remaining between them. CDR3 loop: CASMGSGSTDTQYF. The DNA of the CDR3 is TGCGCCAGCATGGGTAGCGGTAGCACAGATACGCAGTATTTT.

This clonotype was observed many times. V is TRBV12-3 or TRBV12-4 and J is TRBJ1-6, with D uncertain. CDR3 size: 14 residues. Trimming left V 4 bases short and J 5 bases short, with 9 bases between. The CDR3 DNA is TGTGCCAGCAGTTACGGGAGGGATAATTCACCCCTCCACTTT. Translating it yields CASSYGRDNSPLHF.

The chain carries TRBV15 and TRBJ2-3; D gene ambiguous. The CDR3 runs to 12 residues. Germline lookup yields CDR1 LNHNV and CDR2 YYDKDF (reference sequence). Trimming removed 11 bases from V and 5 bases from J, with 14 bases in between. The chain's CDR3 is CAASRTGDTQYF. In DNA form, the CDR3 reads TGTGCCGCAAGCCGGACCGGAGATACGCAGTATTTT.